These 32 T cell receptor beta chains originate from one sample sequenced in a study of OX40 agonist ivuxolimab in advanced cancers. The repertoire was sequenced with immunoSEQ multiplex PCR; TCRdb's copy has only in-frame clones and lacks some. The sample has about 23,000 clones, about 83% seen once. This specimen consisted of CD4+ or CD8+ T cells sorted from blood, obtained in a trial of the OX40 agonist ivuxolimab. These receptor sequences come from an adult with an advanced solid tumor such as melanoma, head and neck, liver or kidney cancer.

V and J are TRBV4-2 and TRBJ2-5, with D possibly called TRBD1 or TRBD2 (5 bases each). Germline loops: CDR1 LGHNA, CDR2 YNFKEQ. V was pared by 1 base and J by 0 bases, with 6 bases between. The CDR3 consists of 14 residues. The CDR3 is CASSQGGYQETQYF. The CDR3 DNA follows: TGTGCCAGCAGCCAAGGGGGGTACCAAGAGACCCAGTACTTC.

The rearrangement uses TRBV6-5 and TRBJ2-1; 11 bases map to TRBD2. Germline V gives CDR1 MNHEY, CDR2 SVGAGI. The J segment lost 4 bases and the V segment lost 7 bases, leaving 6 bases of the junction unmatched. CDR3 length: 15 residues. The CDR3 DNA reads as TGTGCCAGCAACTTAGCGGGGGGGCAGTACAATGAGCAGTTCTTC. Its protein product is CASNLAGGQYNEQFF.

This chain joins TRBV5-6 and TRBJ2-7; 9 bases are a match to TRBD2. The J call is doubtful: the DNA matches TRBJ2-5 better. Germline CDR1 is SGHDT and CDR2 is YYEEEE. CDR3 length: 13 amino acids. The CDR3 is CASNAGGRETQYF. Written as DNA, the CDR3 is TGTGCCAGCAATGCGGGGGGGCGAGAGACCCAGTACTTC.

The CDR3 region is CASSEGQGKNTEAFF. In nucleotides, the CDR3 is TGTGCCAGCAGTGAAGGACAGGGTAAAAACACTGAAGCTTTCTTT. V gene TRBV6-1 combines with J gene TRBJ1-1; 7 bases are shared with TRBD1. Germline values: CDR1 MNHNS, CDR2 SASEGT. This CDR3 spans 15 amino acids. The J segment lost 2 bases and the V segment lost 1 base, leaving 4 bases of the junction unmatched.

This clone showed up just once. The genes are TRBV19 and TRBJ1-1, with 9 bases identical to TRBD1. The junction had 4 bases not matched to a gene; V was cut back by 7 bases and J by 1 base. The CDR3 has 14 residues. Germline CDR1 is LNHDA and CDR2 is SQIVND (reference sequence). DNA for the CDR3: TGTGCCAGTATTCGGACAGGGGCGAACACTGAAGCTTTCTTT. This codes for CASIRTGANTEAFF.

V usage is TRBV7-9 and J usage is TRBJ2-7; D may be TRBD1 (5 bases). Per germline, CDR1 SEHNR and CDR2 FQNEAQ (reference sequence). Trimming removed 5 bases from V and 2 bases from J, with 7 bases in between. This CDR3 comprises 12 residues. This CDR3 is CASSKGAYEQYF. CDR3 nucleotide sequence: TGTGCCAGCAGCAAAGGGGCCTACGAGCAGTACTTC.

V and J are TRBV4-1 and TRBJ1-1; D not certain. This CDR3 has 15 residues. The germline gives CDR1 MGHRA, CDR2 YSYEKL. V lost 1 base, J lost 0 bases, and 9 bases lay in between. CDR3 region: CASSQGVGLNTEAFF. The CDR3, as DNA: TGCGCCAGCAGCCAAGGAGTCGGGTTGAACACTGAAGCTTTCTTT.

The rearrangement uses TRBV4-3 and TRBJ2-1; D unclear. Trimming cost V 0 bases and J 7 bases, with 7 bases left between them. The CDR3 totals 13 residues. In germline, CDR1 is LGHNA, CDR2 YSLEER. The CDR3 protein is CASSQEGWNEQFF. The CDR3 DNA is TGCGCCAGCAGCCAAGAAGGGTGGAATGAGCAGTTCTTC.

The V and J genes are TRBV27 and TRBJ2-3, with D maybe TRBD2 (7 bases). Trimming cost V 8 bases and J 2 bases, with 17 bases left between them. The CDR3 covers 15 residues. CDR1 is MNHEY, CDR2 SMNVEV, per germline (reference sequence). CDR3 protein: CASSSGGRPTDTQYF. CDR3 DNA sequence: TGTGCCAGCTCATCCGGGGGGCGACCCACAGATACGCAGTATTTT.

J is TRBJ2-5 and V is TRBV27; D not certain. The tail of the sequence fits TRBJ2-7 better, so the J call may be wrong. This CDR3 is built from 15 residues. Per the germline V gene, CDR1 is MNHEY and CDR2 is SMNVEV (reference sequence). For the CDR3, the DNA is TGTGCCAGCAGCCACCGGGCTGCCTCGGCCTACGAGCAGTACTTC. It codes for CASSHRAASAYEQYF.

V gene TRBV9 combines with J gene TRBJ1-4, with TRBD1 matching 10 bases. With V trimmed by 4 bases and J by 10 bases, 4 bases remained unmatched. The length of the CDR3 is 13 residues. Germline V CDR1 and CDR2: SGDLS, YYNGEE. The chain's CDR3 is CASSPGQGGKLFF. CDR3 nucleotide sequence: TGTGCCAGCAGCCCAGGACAGGGGGGAAAACTGTTTTTT.

The rearrangement joins TRBV13 to TRBJ2-1; 7 bases line up with TRBD2. This CDR3 region has 15 residues. Germline-derived CDR1 and CDR2 are PRHDT and FYEKMQ (reference sequence). V lost 3 bases to trimming and J lost 2 bases; unmatched junction nucleotides: 4. CDR3: CASSFGLGTYNEQFF. The CDR3 region has the DNA TGTGCCAGCAGCTTCGGACTAGGGACCTACAATGAGCAGTTCTTC.

The V call is TRBV6-4, the J call TRBJ1-1; 7 bases align to TRBD1. Germline V gives CDR1 MRHNA, CDR2 SNTAGT. J gave up 3 bases and V 2 bases, and 12 bases lay outside the gene matches. The CDR3 totals 17 residues. CDR3 loop: CASSDKGAVLGDTEAFF. CDR3 bases: TGTGCCAGCAGTGACAAGGGGGCCGTTCTCGGAGACACTGAAGCTTTCTTT.

The V and J genes are TRBV6-5 and TRBJ1-5; no clear D. The germline V gene has CDR1 MNHEY and CDR2 SVGAGI. The ends were cut back, 4 bases at V and 4 bases at J, with 14 bases in the middle. CDR3 length: 15 amino acids. CDR3 DNA: TGTGCCAGCAGTTTGAGGGCTTCCAAAAATCAGCCCCAGCATTTT. Protein: CASSLRASKNQPQHF.

V usage is TRBV6-5 and J usage is TRBJ1-1; TRBD1 is a possible D gene (6 bases). CDR3 length equals 14 residues. Germline V gene sequence: CDR1 MNHEY, CDR2 SVGAGI. V lost 5 bases, J lost 6 bases, and 16 bases lay in between. DNA for the CDR3: TGTGCCAGCAGTCCGCAGGGGTGGGCCTCTGAAGCTTTCTTT. Translated, it gives CASSPQGWASEAFF.

The chain carries TRBV9 and TRBJ2-2; no reliable D call. Trimming stripped 2 bases from V and 4 bases from J, with 3 bases between. The CDR3 runs 12 residues. Germline V gene lookup returns CDR1 SGDLS and CDR2 YYNGEE. The CDR3 spells CASSVPTGELFF. The CDR3 DNA reads TGTGCCAGCAGCGTCCCCACCGGGGAGCTGTTTTTT.

The chain couples TRBV18 to TRBJ2-2; D assignment may be TRBD1 or TRBD2 (9 bases each). CDR3 length: 18 amino acids. Per the germline V gene, CDR1 is KGHSH and CDR2 is LQKENI. V gave up 3 bases and J gave up 7 bases, with 24 bases separating them. The CDR3, as DNA: TGTGCCAGCTCACCCAGCGGGAGGACAGGGGAACTCGGCGGGGAGCTGTTTTTT. Protein: CASSPSGRTGELGGELFF.

This chain joins TRBV18 and TRBJ1-2, with D maybe TRBD1 (6 bases). This CDR3 contains 16 residues. Germline assignment: CDR1 KGHSH and CDR2 LQKENI. Deletions cut 3 bases from V and 4 bases from J, with 18 bases between. The CDR3 is CASSPGGYRAFYGYTF. The DNA for the CDR3 is TGTGCCAGCTCACCCGGAGGTTACAGGGCGTTCTATGGCTACACCTTC.

J is TRBJ1-2 and V is TRBV6-5, with D perhaps TRBD1 (6 bases). The CDR3 totals 15 residues. Germline assignment: CDR1 MNHEY and CDR2 SVGAGI. The V end lost 6 bases, the J end lost 2 bases, and 16 bases lay between the germline ends. The CDR3 bases are TGTGCCAGCAGACCAGGGGCTGGAGGAAACTATGGCTACACCTTC. It specifies CASRPGAGGNYGYTF.

The genes are TRBV27 and TRBJ2-1; D remains unclear. The V gene's germline CDR1 is MNHEY and CDR2 SMNVEV (reference sequence). This CDR3 spans 16 amino acids. The germline V and J ends were trimmed by 3 bases and 5 bases, with 17 bases remaining between them. The CDR3 spells CASSLVGFVLNNEQFF. CDR3 coding DNA: TGTGCCAGCAGTTTGGTAGGCTTTGTATTAAACAATGAGCAGTTCTTC.

The rearrangement uses TRBV19 and TRBJ1-3, with unresolved D. This CDR3 spans 11 amino acids. Trimming took 3 bases from V and 7 from J, leaving 4 bases between them. Per germline, CDR1 LNHDA and CDR2 SQIVND (reference sequence). The DNA of the CDR3 is TGTGCCAGTAGTATCGGGAACACCATATATTTT. Translating gives CASSIGNTIYF.

In this sample, this clone turned up a few times. The rearrangement joins TRBV6-1 to TRBJ1-6, with TRBD1 as a possible D gene (6 bases). From germline, CDR1 is MNHNS and CDR2 SASEGT. V was trimmed by 6 bases and J by 3 bases, leaving 12 bases between them. The CDR3 is made up of 15 amino acids. This chain's CDR3 is CASSRTVDYNSPLHF. For the CDR3, the DNA is TGTGCCAGCAGCAGGACAGTCGACTATAATTCACCCCTCCACTTT.

The chain uses TRBV7-8 and TRBJ2-4; 11 bases are shared with TRBD2. Germline CDR1 and CDR2: SGHVS and FQNEAQ. This CDR3 spans 17 amino acids. V dropped 5 bases and J dropped 9; count of bases not matched to a gene: 15. CDR3 amino acids: CASSLPEIAGGLRIQYF. CDR3 nucleotide sequence: TGTGCCAGCAGCCTACCGGAGATAGCGGGGGGGCTACGCATTCAGTACTTC.

This clone was seen once. The chain joins TRBV7-9 to TRBJ2-7; D is perhaps TRBD1 (6 bases). Germline V gene sequence: CDR1 SEHNR, CDR2 FQNEAQ (reference sequence). Trimming removed 5 bases at V and 0 bases at J, with 14 bases between. This CDR3 contains 15 residues. This CDR3 reads CASSPWQGPSYEQYF. The DNA of the CDR3 is TGTGCCAGCAGCCCCTGGCAGGGGCCCTCCTACGAGCAGTACTTC.

This clone was found a few times. This rearrangement joins TRBV7-8 to TRBJ2-5; D perhaps matches TRBD1 (6 bases). The CDR3 is 11 residues long. Germline V gives CDR1 SGHVS, CDR2 FQNEAQ. Trimming removed 3 bases at V and 9 bases at J, with 8 bases between. CDR3 bases: TGTGCCAGCAGCTTTACAGGGCCCCAGTACTTC. This translates into CASSFTGPQYF.

This clone has just one count. The chain's CDR3 is CASSQPSPTGELFF. DNA of the CDR3: TGCGCCAGCAGCCAACCCTCCCCCACCGGGGAGCTGTTTTTT. This chain connects TRBV4-1 to TRBJ2-2, with unresolved D. CDR1 is MGHRA, CDR2 YSYEKL, per germline. The CDR3 covers 14 residues. V lost 2 bases to trimming and J lost 4 bases, with 8 bases between them.

The genes are TRBV5-1 and TRBJ1-5, with D tentatively TRBD1 (6 bases). This CDR3 spans 15 amino acids. The germline V gene encodes CDR1 SGHRS and CDR2 YFSETQ. V lost 3 bases and J 0 bases, leaving 10 bases between the germline ends. In nucleotides, the CDR3 is TGCGCCAGCAGCTGGGGGCTAGGTAGCAATCAGCCCCAGCATTTT. Residues: CASSWGLGSNQPQHF.

The V and J genes are TRBV11-3 and TRBJ2-3; 7 bases match TRBD1. Germline V gives CDR1 SGHNT, CDR2 YENEEA. The CDR3 has 16 residues. After removal of 1 base from V and 2 bases from J, the junction contained 6 bases not matched to a gene. The CDR3 DNA is TGTGCCAGCAGCTTAGGAGACAGGGTAAACACAGATACGCAGTATTTT. Amino acids: CASSLGDRVNTDTQYF.

This clone is a singleton in its sample. This chain connects TRBV10-3 to TRBJ1-2, with 9 bases fitting TRBD1. V shed 2 bases, J shed 3 bases, and the junction held 7 bases outside the gene matches. This CDR3 comprises 16 residues. Germline CDR1 is ENHRY and CDR2 is SYGVKD. In nucleotides, the CDR3 is TGTGCCATCAGTGAGACACCGGGACAGGGTGACTATGGCTACACCTTC. The encoded protein is CAISETPGQGDYGYTF.

The chain combines TRBV10-1 with TRBJ2-7, with a possible D match to TRBD2 (6 bases). This CDR3 region has 15 residues. Trimming removed 2 bases from V and 3 bases from J, with 14 bases in between. Per germline, CDR1 WNHNN and CDR2 SYGVQD (reference sequence). This CDR3 is CASSETHGGDYEQYF. In nucleotides, the CDR3 is TGCGCCAGCAGTGAGACTCACGGCGGGGACTACGAGCAGTACTTC.

The chain carries TRBV7-9 and TRBJ2-5; the D gene is possibly TRBD2 (6 bases). Germline-derived CDR1 and CDR2 are SEHNR and FQNEAQ (reference sequence). CDR3 length: 15 residues. Trimming stripped 8 bases from V and 3 bases from J, with 19 bases between. Here the CDR3 DNA reads TGTGCCAGCTTAGCGGCGAGAGCAGCTAAAGAGACCCAGTACTTC. As protein: CASLAARAAKETQYF.

The chain links TRBV4-3 to TRBJ2-7; no firm D call. This CDR3 region has 14 residues. Trimming left V 0 bases short and J 2 bases short, with 8 bases between. The germline V gene encodes CDR1 LGHNA and CDR2 YSLEER. In DNA, the CDR3 is TGCGCCAGCAGCCAAGATAGGGATACCTACGAGCAGTACTTC. The encoded protein is CASSQDRDTYEQYF.